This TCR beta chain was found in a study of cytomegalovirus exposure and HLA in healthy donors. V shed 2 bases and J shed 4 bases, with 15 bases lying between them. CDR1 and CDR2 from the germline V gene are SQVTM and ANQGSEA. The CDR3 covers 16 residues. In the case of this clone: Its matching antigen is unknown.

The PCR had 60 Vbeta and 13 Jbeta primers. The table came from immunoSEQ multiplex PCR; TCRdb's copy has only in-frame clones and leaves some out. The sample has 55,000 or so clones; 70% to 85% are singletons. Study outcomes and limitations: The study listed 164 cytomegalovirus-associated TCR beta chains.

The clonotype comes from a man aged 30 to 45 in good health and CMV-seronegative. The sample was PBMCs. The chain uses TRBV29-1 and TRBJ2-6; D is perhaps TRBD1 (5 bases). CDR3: CSVEILSGRGANVLTF. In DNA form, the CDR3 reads TGCAGCGTTGAAATCTTATCAGGGCGCGGGGCCAACGTCCTGACTTTC.